The sequence of this TCR beta chain was determined in a study of blood T cell repertoires in COVID-19. Method: immunoSEQ multiplex PCR; TCRdb's copy keeps in-frame clones and lacks some. The sample lists 250,000 to 400,000 clones; over 75% were seen once. Clinical history as reported by participants underpinned cohort assignment. Either two negative PCRs, clearance, or symptom resolution qualified Cohort 3 donors as recovered. V was clipped by 7 bases and J by 2 bases, with 9 bases between them. This CDR3 contains 13 residues. The germline V gene encodes CDR1 MNHEY and CDR2 SMNVEV (reference sequence). This clone was counted once.

The chain recombines TRBV27 with TRBJ2-4; D gene unclear. The sequenced sample was PBMCs or T cells enriched from blood (not recorded which). The sequence came from a woman in her 30s who had recovered from COVID-19. The CDR3 region has the DNA TGTGCCAGCACCAGTTTGTCCAAAAACATTCAGTACTTC. Translating it yields CASTSLSKNIQYF.